One and the same sample provided the 20 T cell receptor beta chains below, sequenced in a study of early T cells in non-severe SARS-CoV-2 infection. TCRdb processed the 5' RACE reads anew with MiXCR; each CDR3 protein has one entry. The sample carries 30,000 to 40,000 distinct CDR3 sequences, approximately 7.1% recorded once. The input for sequencing was whole blood, taken at baseline. The receptors here all came from an adult who was a healthcare worker with PCR-confirmed SARS-CoV-2 infection or an uninfected control (not recorded which).

The V gene is TRBV27, the J gene TRBJ2-7; 12 nucleotides line up with TRBD2. Germline loops: CDR1 MNHEY, CDR2 SMNVEV (reference sequence). V lost 5 bases, J lost 3 bases, and 8 bases stayed unmatched. The CDR3 runs to 16 residues. CDR3 sequence: CASSTTGLAGNYEQYF. CDR3 DNA: TGTGCCAGCAGTACGACCGGACTAGCGGGAAACTACGAGCAGTACTTC.

This clonotype came up many times. The chain carries TRBV12-3 or TRBV12-4 and TRBJ2-1; unclear D gene. This CDR3 spans 11 amino acids. The V and J ends lost 3 bases and 9 bases respectively, with 6 bases between them. The CDR3 DNA reads as TGTGCCAGCAGTTTCAGTGCTGAGCAGTTCTTC. Its protein is CASSFSAEQFF.

This chain uses TRBV14 with TRBJ1-6, with no clear D. The CDR3 runs to 14 residues. Germline V gene data show CDR1 as SGHDN and CDR2 as FVKESK. V lost 4 bases, J lost 12 bases, and 16 bases lay in between. CDR3 DNA: TGTGCCAGCAGCCGCAGCCCCCCACCGGGACCCCTCCACTTT. Translation: CASSRSPPPGPLHF.

This clonotype came up many times. The chain links TRBV12-3 or TRBV12-4 to TRBJ2-1; 7 bases match TRBD2. The CDR3 has 15 amino acids. J gave up 0 bases and V 5 bases, and 4 bases lay outside the gene matches. CDR3 nucleotide sequence: TGTGCCAGCAGTCTCAGGACTAGCTCCTACAATGAGCAGTTCTTC. This translates into CASSLRTSSYNEQFF.

This clonotype was recorded at least ten times. This chain links TRBV6-1 with TRBJ2-7; TRBD1 is a possible D gene (5 bases). CDR1 MNHNS and CDR2 SASEGT come from the germline V gene. Trimming removed 4 bases at V and 2 bases at J, with 6 bases between. This CDR3 is 12 amino acids long. The CDR3 sequence: CASSGQTYEQYV. CDR3 in DNA: TGTGCCAGCAGTGGACAGACCTACGAGCAGTACGTC.

Many counts were recorded for this clonotype. The J gene is TRBJ1-2, the V gene TRBV25-1; D is perhaps TRBD1 (6 bases). Germline CDR1 and CDR2: MGHDK and SYGVNS. V was clipped by 11 bases and J by 5 bases, with 21 bases between them. The CDR3 contains 14 residues. The CDR3 here is CASRGGGGGYGYTF. DNA for the CDR3: TGTGCCTCCCGCGGTGGGGGCGGAGGGTATGGCTACACCTTC.

The table lists this clonotype with many counts. The chain combines TRBV29-1 with TRBJ2-1; TRBD1 is a possible D gene (5 bases). This CDR3 has 13 residues. V was clipped by 4 bases and J by 6 bases, with 13 bases between them. From germline, CDR1 is SQVTM and CDR2 ANQGSEA. This CDR3 reads CSVGNTGANEQFF. The CDR3 bases are TGCAGCGTTGGGAACACAGGAGCCAATGAGCAGTTCTTC.

This clonotype is termed medium-sized. This chain links TRBV2 with TRBJ2-7, with D unclear. The CDR3 is made up of 12 amino acids. CDR1 and CDR2 (germline): SNHLY, FYNNEI. Deletions cut 7 bases from V and 3 bases from J, with 10 bases between. CDR3 nucleotides: TGTGCCAGCACTATGGACGACTACGAGCAGTACTTC. This translates into CASTMDDYEQYF. Complete variable domain (other parts from reference TRBV2 and TRBJ2-7): EPEVTQTPSHQVTQMGQEVILRCVPISNHLYFYWYRQILGQKVEFLVSFYNNEISEKSEIFDDQFSVERPDGSNFTLKIRSTKLEDSAMYFCASTMDDYEQYFGPGTRLTVT.

This clonotype was seen ten or more times. This chain links TRBV12-3 or TRBV12-4 with TRBJ2-7; D may be TRBD1 (5 bases). V was clipped by 6 bases and J by 3 bases, with 9 bases between them. The CDR3 spans 12 residues. This CDR3 reads CASSTQGYEQYF. CDR3 coding DNA: TGTGCCAGCAGCACTCAGGGCTACGAGCAGTACTTC.

The chain has TRBV5-1 and TRBJ2-5; D not certain. There are 11 residues in the CDR3. CDR1 SGHRS and CDR2 YFSETQ come from the germline V gene. Trimming stripped 3 bases from V and 5 bases from J, with 5 bases between. The CDR3 DNA reads TGCGCCAGCAGCTCGGGTGAGACCCAGTACTTC. Amino acids: CASSSGETQYF.

This clonotype appeared once. This chain uses TRBV5-4 with TRBJ2-3; tentatively, D is TRBD1 (5 bases). This CDR3 is built from 16 residues. From germline, CDR1 is SGHNT and CDR2 YYREEE (reference sequence). V was pared by 6 bases and J by 0 bases, with 17 bases between. CDR3 region: CASTPSVDTSTDTQYF. As DNA, the CDR3 is TGTGCCAGCACGCCTAGTGTGGACACTAGCACAGATACGCAGTATTTT.

Ten or more counts support this clonotype. This chain connects TRBV4-3 to TRBJ2-1, with 14 bases matching TRBD2. Germline V gene sequence: CDR1 LGHNA, CDR2 YSLEER. The CDR3 is made up of 15 amino acids. With V trimmed by 1 base and J by 7 bases, 0 bases remained unmatched. The CDR3 DNA reads as TGCGCCAGCAGCCAAGGGACTAGCGGGAGGAATGAGCAGTTCTTC. Encoded protein: CASSQGTSGRNEQFF.

This clonotype was recorded at least ten times. The genes are TRBV7-9 and TRBJ2-3; possibly TRBD1 for D (6 bases). Germline assignment: CDR1 SEHNR and CDR2 FQNEAQ (reference sequence). This CDR3 contains 13 residues. V lost 5 bases and J lost 4, with 10 bases in between. In nucleotides, the CDR3 is TGTGCCAGCAGCAACAGGGTGCCAGATACGCAGTATTTT. Residues: CASSNRVPDTQYF.

The chain links TRBV7-2 to TRBJ2-3, with 11 bases identical to TRBD2. V lost 0 bases to trimming and J lost 5 bases; unmatched junction nucleotides: 10. This CDR3 is 18 amino acids long. Looked up from germline, CDR1 is SGHTA and CDR2 is FQGNSA. The CDR3 region is CASSLAASGRRGVDTQYF. CDR3 DNA: TGTGCCAGCAGCTTAGCGGCTAGCGGGAGGCGGGGTGTAGATACGCAGTATTTT.

This clonotype occurred many times. V is TRBV28 and J is TRBJ2-2, with D tentatively TRBD1 or TRBD2 (5 bases each). The CDR3 length is 13 residues. Germline lookup yields CDR1 MDHEN and CDR2 SYDVKM. The ends were cut back, 10 bases at V and 4 bases at J, with 13 bases in the middle. The CDR3 coding sequence is TGTGCCACCTCGTGGGGGAGCACCGGGGAGCTGTTTTTT. Protein product: CATSWGSTGELFF.

There are many counts of this clonotype. CDR3 sequence reads: CASSRTERNQPQHF. The CDR3 region has the DNA TGTGCCAGCAGCCGGACAGAACGTAATCAGCCCCAGCATTTT. The genes are TRBV12-3 or TRBV12-4 and TRBJ1-5, with D possibly being TRBD1 (6 bases). Trimming took 6 bases from V and 4 from J, leaving 13 bases between them. The CDR3 has 14 amino acids.

This chain connects TRBV20-1 to TRBJ2-5, with D maybe TRBD2 (6 bases). Germline assignment: CDR1 DFQATT and CDR2 SNEGSKA (reference sequence). CDR3 length equals 14 residues. V was cut by 5 bases and J by 1 base, with 14 bases left in between. This CDR3 reads CSAPRRDTQETQYF. CDR3 bases: TGCAGTGCTCCGCGGCGGGATACCCAAGAGACCCAGTACTTC.

The table lists this clonotype with a few counts. The V and J genes are TRBV3-1 and TRBJ2-1; a possible D gene is TRBD1 (5 bases). This CDR3 spans 14 amino acids. CDR1 and CDR2 from the germline V gene are LGHDT and YNNKEL (reference sequence). V lost 7 bases, J lost 2 bases, and 12 bases lay in between. CDR3 loop: CASTQGIPYNEQFF. CDR3 in DNA: TGTGCCAGCACCCAGGGAATTCCCTACAATGAGCAGTTCTTC.

This clonotype was seen a handful of times. At one end, the junction sequence differs from germline, possibly due to a read error. The genes are TRBV7-7 and TRBJ2-1; D gene ambiguous. From germline, CDR1 is SSHAT and CDR2 FNYEAQ (reference sequence). The CDR3 length is 13 residues. The CDR3 nucleotides read TGTGCTAGCAGCTTAGGAACCGGAAATGAGCAGTTCTTC. It translates to CASSLGTGNEQFF.

This clonotype showed up just a few times. The V gene is TRBV2, the J gene TRBJ2-1, with D perhaps being TRBD1 or TRBD2 (5 bases each). The length of the CDR3 is 16 residues. CDR1 is SNHLY and CDR2 is FYNNEI in the germline V gene. V was shortened by 1 base and J by 0 bases, with 10 bases between the two germline ends. The CDR3 loop is CASSEVGEPSYNEQFF. The CDR3 DNA reads TGTGCCAGCAGTGAAGTGGGGGAGCCCTCCTACAATGAGCAGTTCTTC.